The 15 T cell receptor beta chains given below trace back to one sample, sequenced in a study of regulatory T cells in long-lasting Graves disease (dated by TCRdb to the early 2020s). Preparation of the library involved multiplex PCR. Sequencer: Illumina HiSeq 4000. CDR3 regions were amplified by Arm-PCR with iRepertoire HTBI primers to construct TCR beta libraries. TCRdb applied fastp at Q25 and MiXCR to the public reads, then kept only in-frame beta chains. Rows with a matching CDR3 protein are joined into one entry that keeps the most common DNA and genes. The sample has approximately 540,000 distinct CDR3 sequences on record, about 11% of them singletons. Together, the top ten hold 8% to 10% of the sample. The sample's time point, from its label and the paper: newly diagnosed GD, antithyroid drugs for less than 3 months. For both TCR sequencing and RNA sequencing, RNA was extracted from PBMCs using TRIzol.

The same sample was also used in a study of T cells in Graves' hyperthyroidism and ophthalmopathy.

This specimen consisted of peripheral blood mononuclear cells (PBMCs), obtained at new diagnosis, from a patient treated with antithyroid drugs. The origin of the receptors is a woman under 40 with Graves disease. Donor details come from another sample of the same person, matched by shared clones.

This clonotype was seen at least ten times. The V and J genes are TRBV12-3 or TRBV12-4 and TRBJ1-4; D gene uncertain. Trimming left V 6 bases short and J 8 bases short, with 13 bases between. The CDR3 length is 13 residues. CDR3 sequence reads: CASSPAEGEKLFF. The CDR3 coding sequence is TGTGCCAGCAGCCCCGCCGAAGGCGAAAAACTGTTTTTT.

The chain joins TRBV28 to TRBJ1-2, with a weak D call TRBD1 (5 bases). CDR1 is MDHEN and CDR2 is SYDVKM in the germline V gene. The CDR3 has 14 residues. The V gene lost 6 bases and the J gene lost 7 bases, with 18 bases spanning the gap. The CDR3 region is CASRQKTGDPGYTF. CDR3 nucleotides: TGTGCCAGCAGACAAAAGACGGGGGATCCTGGCTACACCTTC.

The CDR3 DNA reads as TGTGCCAGTAGTATAGTACGGGAGGCCACCTACGAGCAGTACTTC. Translation gives CASSIVREATYEQYF. This rearrangement joins TRBV19 to TRBJ2-7, with 7 nucleotides matching TRBD2. CDR1 is LNHDA, CDR2 SQIVND, per germline (reference sequence). The V segment lost 1 base and the J segment 2 bases; nucleotides outside the gene matches: 5. The CDR3 spans 15 residues.

This clonotype was counted only a few times. A much more abundant neighbour one base away suggests this may be a read error. The DNA of the CDR3 is TGTGCCAGCAGCGACACCGGGACAGGGGACTCCAATGAGCAGCTCTTC. This encodes CASSDTGTGDSNEQLF. This rearrangement joins TRBV7-9 to TRBJ2-1, with TRBD1 matching over 10 bases. The CDR3 spans 16 residues. CDR1 is SEHNR, CDR2 FQNEAQ, per germline (reference sequence).

The rearrangement links TRBV7-3 to TRBJ2-5; D is ambiguous. This CDR3 is built from 14 residues. Trimming left V 0 bases short and J 7 bases short, with 12 bases between. Looked up from germline, CDR1 is SGHTA and CDR2 is FQGTGA. The CDR3 protein is CASSLTSSSGTQYF. The CDR3 DNA follows: TGTGCCAGCAGCTTAACTAGTAGTTCGGGGACCCAGTACTTC.

The sample holds many counts of this clonotype. The rearrangement uses TRBV11-2 and TRBJ2-7; 7 bases are shared with TRBD1. The CDR3 spans 14 residues. In germline, CDR1 is SGHAT, CDR2 FQNNGV. The junction had 4 bases not matched to a gene; V was cut back by 4 bases and J by 1 base. The CDR3 loop reads CASSYRDRSYEQYF. CDR3 DNA sequence: TGTGCCAGCAGCTACCGGGACAGATCCTACGAGCAGTACTTC.

This clonotype was seen only a few times. The rearrangement links TRBV27 to TRBJ2-5; unclear D gene. The V gene lost 2 bases and the J gene lost 0 bases, with 4 bases spanning the gap. CDR1 is MNHEY, CDR2 SMNVEV, per germline (reference sequence). This CDR3 is built from 13 residues. The CDR3 protein is CASSLTYQETQYF. The CDR3 DNA follows: TGTGCCAGCAGTTTAACTTACCAAGAGACCCAGTACTTC.

Ten or more counts support this clonotype. The genes are TRBV2 and TRBJ2-7; 11 bases align to TRBD2. V was clipped by 7 bases and J by 3 bases; unmatched bases: 2. The germline CDR1 and CDR2 sequences are SNHLY and FYNNEI. The CDR3 sequence is 13 residues long. CDR3 DNA sequence: TGTGCCAGCACGACTAGCGGGAACTACGAGCAGTACTTC. Its protein is CASTTSGNYEQYF.

This clonotype was found many times. The chain couples TRBV20-1 to TRBJ1-1; possibly TRBD1 for D (5 bases). This CDR3 has 13 residues. The V and J ends lost 5 bases and 4 bases respectively, with 14 bases between them. Germline V gives CDR1 DFQATT, CDR2 SNEGSKA (reference sequence). The CDR3 region is CSAGSTAGTEAFF. The CDR3 bases are TGCAGTGCTGGATCGACAGCGGGCACTGAAGCTTTCTTT.

This clonotype has at least ten counts. The V gene is TRBV29-1, the J gene TRBJ1-4; D remains ambiguous. From germline, CDR1 is SQVTM and CDR2 ANQGSEA. The CDR3 runs 12 residues. The DNA of the CDR3 is TGCAGTGGAGGTGCAACTAATGAAAAACTGTTTTTT. Its protein is CSGGATNEKLFF.

DNA for the CDR3: TGCGCCAGCAGCCAACGGACAGCTGACTATGGCTACACCTTC. It encodes CASSQRTADYGYTF. The V and J genes are TRBV4-1 and TRBJ1-2; maybe TRBD1 (6 bases). Germline V gives CDR1 MGHRA, CDR2 YSYEKL. Trimming took off 2 bases at V and 3 bases at J, with 10 bases between the two ends. The CDR3 covers 14 residues.

This clonotype was counted many times. The CDR3 coding sequence is TGCGCCAGCAGCTTGGCGGCAGGGGGAATCATCTACGAGCAGTACTTC. It codes for CASSLAAGGIIYEQYF. The chain links TRBV5-1 to TRBJ2-7; TRBD1 aligns across 7 bases. Germline trimming cut 0 bases from V and 3 bases from J; bases unmatched to any gene: 9. Germline CDR1 SGHRS, CDR2 YFSETQ. The CDR3 has 16 amino acids. Full variable domain (outside the CDR3, taken from reference TRBV5-1 and TRBJ2-7): KAGVTQTPRYLIKTRGQQVTLSCSPISGHRSVSWYQQTPGQGLQFLFEYFSETQRNKGNFPGRFSGRQFSNSRSEMNVSTLELGDSALYLCASSLAAGGIIYEQYFGPGTRLTVT.

This clonotype occurred many times. The chain uses TRBV2 and TRBJ1-5; the D is unclear. This CDR3 has 13 residues. Germline V gene lookup returns CDR1 SNHLY and CDR2 FYNNEI. Trimming took off 7 bases at V and 0 bases at J, with 7 bases between the two ends. In DNA, the CDR3 is TGTGCCAGCAAACAGTATAGCAATCAGCCCCAGCATTTT. Translation gives CASKQYSNQPQHF.

This clonotype was picked up a small number of times. The V call is TRBV7-2, the J call TRBJ1-2; TRBD1 is a possible D gene (6 bases). Germline V gives CDR1 SGHTA, CDR2 FQGNSA. Trimming removed 6 bases at V and 4 bases at J, with 12 bases between. The CDR3 runs to 13 residues. CDR3 protein: CASRSDRLYGYTF. In nucleotides, the CDR3 is TGTGCCAGCAGATCAGACAGGCTCTATGGCTACACCTTC. Using reference TRBV7-2 and TRBJ1-2 for the parts outside the CDR3, the full variable domain is GAGVSQSPSNKVTEKGKDVELRCDPISGHTALYWYRQSLGQGLEFLIYFQGNSAPDKSGLPSDRFSAERTGGSVSTLTIQRTQQEDSAVYLCASRSDRLYGYTFGSGTRLTVV.

This clonotype appeared a few times. Germline and junction disagree at one end, which may indicate a read error. The chain links TRBV9 to TRBJ2-3, with D maybe TRBD2 (6 bases). CDR3 size: 15 residues. From germline, CDR1 is SGDLS and CDR2 YYNGEE. This CDR3 is CAGSVESGVPDTQYF. The CDR3 DNA sequence: TGTGCCGGCAGCGTAGAATCGGGGGTTCCAGATACGCAGTATTTT.